This T cell receptor beta chain emerged from a study of PD-1 blockade in classical Hodgkin lymphoma. The wider study: A 3 mg/kg intravenous dose of nivolumab was received by patients every 2 weeks.

Produced via immunoSEQ multiplex PCR; TCRdb's table is partial and in-frame only. The data hold more than 40,000 clones, with roughly 80% observed a single time. Per germline, CDR1 SGHRS and CDR2 YFSETQ. The CDR3 has 14 amino acids. Trimming cost V 2 bases and J 7 bases, with 10 bases left between them. Each patient's relapse followed autologous stem cell transplantation, and brentuximab vedotin exposure varied. V and J are TRBV5-1 and TRBJ1-6; D is unresolved. The material sequenced was peripheral blood mononuclear cells (PBMCs), taken at baseline. This clonotype was sampled from a human donor with classical Hodgkin lymphoma. CDR3 nucleotides: TGCGCCAGCAGCTTTTACGCGGGGAATTCACCCCTCCACTTT. The encoded protein is CASSFYAGNSPLHF.